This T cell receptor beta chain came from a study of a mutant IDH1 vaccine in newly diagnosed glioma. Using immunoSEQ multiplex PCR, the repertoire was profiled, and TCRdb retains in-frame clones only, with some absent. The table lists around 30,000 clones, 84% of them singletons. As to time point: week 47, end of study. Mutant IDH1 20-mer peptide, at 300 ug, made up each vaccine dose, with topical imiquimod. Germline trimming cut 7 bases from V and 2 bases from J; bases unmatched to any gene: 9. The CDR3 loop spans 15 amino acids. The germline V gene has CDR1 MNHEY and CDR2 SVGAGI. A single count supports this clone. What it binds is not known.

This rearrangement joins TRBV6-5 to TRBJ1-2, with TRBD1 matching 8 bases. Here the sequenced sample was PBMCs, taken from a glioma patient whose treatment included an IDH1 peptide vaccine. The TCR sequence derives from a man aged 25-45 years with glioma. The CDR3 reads CASTRTGSSNYGYTF. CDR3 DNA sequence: TGTGCCAGCACCCGGACAGGGTCGAGCAACTATGGCTACACCTTC.